Listed here is a single T cell receptor (beta chain). Its antigen remains unknown. Here immunoSEQ multiplex PCR was the method, and the copy in TCRdb shows in-frame clones only, minus some. The sample has around 74,000 clones, around 81% seen once. These data are taken from a study of cytomegalovirus exposure and HLA in healthy donors. Study-wide points: In vitro assays verified that three CMV-associated chains recognized CMV antigens specifically. The classifier reportedly diagnosed cytomegalovirus status with high sensitivity and specificity.

The CDR3 runs 15 residues. The V gene's germline CDR1 is SGHNT and CDR2 YYREEE (reference sequence). Germline trimming cut 5 bases from V and 6 bases from J; bases unmatched to any gene: 14. The sequenced material came from PBMCs. The chain has TRBV5-4 and TRBJ2-7; TRBD2 aligns across 7 bases. The sequence derives from a man aged 30-40 years in good health and CMV-seronegative. The CDR3 loop reads CASRDLGGSLGEQYF. CDR3 in DNA: TGTGCCAGCAGGGACTTGGGAGGGTCCCTCGGCGAGCAGTACTTC.